This section outlines one T cell receptor (beta chain) sequence together with its context. This entry is derived from a study of T cell changes during pregnancy in multiple sclerosis. The ends were cut back, 8 bases at V and 11 bases at J, with 24 bases in the middle. From germline, CDR1 is SNHLY and CDR2 FYNNEI. The CDR3 contains 15 residues. TCRdb's copy holds only in-frame clones and misses some; the assay was immunoSEQ multiplex PCR. The sample consists of approximately 130,000 clones, roughly 95% of them appearing once. The V call is TRBV2, the J call TRBJ1-4; D ambiguous. The receptor was derived from a female donor with multiple sclerosis, enrolled in a pregnancy study. This material consisted of peripheral blood, taken after pregnancy. CDR3 coding DNA: TGTGCCAGCGACCTGAGGGCTGCGCCATCTGGGAAACTGTTTTTT. Protein sequence: CASDLRAAPSGKLFF.